The 32 T cell receptor beta chains below come from one sample, sequenced in a study of OX40 agonist ivuxolimab in advanced cancers. Sequencing used immunoSEQ multiplex PCR; TCRdb keeps in-frame clones, though not all of them. The sample lists 14,000 to 15,000 clones, roughly 79% seen once, with 30% to 35% in the top ten. The sequencing used CD4+ or CD8+ T cells sorted from blood, collected in a trial of the OX40 agonist ivuxolimab. These receptor sequences come from an adult with an advanced solid tumor such as melanoma, head and neck, liver or kidney cancer.

The chain uses TRBV9 and TRBJ2-7; D gene ambiguous. The V gene lost 3 bases and the J gene lost 1 base, with 8 bases spanning the gap. The CDR3 is made up of 13 amino acids. The germline CDR1 and CDR2 sequences are SGDLS and YYNGEE. CDR3 sequence: CASSAKSSYEQYF. The CDR3 DNA reads as TGTGCCAGCAGCGCCAAAAGTTCCTACGAGCAGTACTTC.

The genes are TRBV7-3 and TRBJ2-5; D may correspond to TRBD1 or TRBD2 (6 bases each). The CDR3 is made up of 15 amino acids. V shed 1 base and J shed 5 bases, with 14 bases lying between them. Per the germline V gene, CDR1 is SGHTA and CDR2 is FQGTGA. This chain's CDR3 is CASSLNPGAGETQYF. CDR3 nucleotides: TGTGCCAGCAGCTTAAACCCGGGGGCAGGGGAGACCCAGTACTTC.

This sequence joins TRBV10-1 and TRBJ2-7; the D gene is possibly TRBD2 (5 bases). Looked up from germline, CDR1 is WNHNN and CDR2 is SYGVQD (reference sequence). This CDR3 comprises 14 residues. V shed 3 bases and J shed 7 bases, with 16 bases lying between them. CDR3 protein: CASSDGGSSGEQYF. The CDR3 region has the DNA TGCGCCAGCAGTGATGGTGGGAGTTCTGGTGAGCAGTACTTC.

This chain joins TRBV6-4 and TRBJ2-5; possibly TRBD1 for D (5 bases). CDR3 length: 13 amino acids. Trimming took 2 bases from V and 2 from J, leaving 6 bases between them. The germline V gene encodes CDR1 MRHNA and CDR2 SNTAGT. The CDR3 region has the DNA TGTGCCAGCAGTGACGCAGGGCAAGAGACCCAGTACTTC. Translation: CASSDAGQETQYF.

This chain links TRBV29-1 with TRBJ1-3; perhaps TRBD1 as D (6 bases). Trimming removed 4 bases at V and 5 bases at J, with 18 bases between. Per germline, CDR1 SQVTM and CDR2 ANQGSEA. There are 15 residues in the CDR3. This chain's CDR3 is CSVAGSLQGRNTIYF. The CDR3 coding sequence is TGCAGCGTTGCTGGATCCCTACAGGGAAGAAACACCATATATTTT.

J is TRBJ2-1 and V is TRBV11-2, with TRBD2 identical over 11 bases. CDR3 length: 19 amino acids. Trimming took 3 bases from V and 4 from J; bases not matched to a gene: 14. Looked up from germline, CDR1 is SGHAT and CDR2 is FQNNGV. The CDR3 here is CASSFAGTSGTGGYNEQFF. The CDR3 nucleotides are TGTGCCAGCAGCTTCGCCGGGACTAGCGGCACAGGGGGGTACAATGAGCAGTTCTTC.

V and J are TRBV27 and TRBJ2-1; TRBD2 aligns across 12 bases. Germline values: CDR1 MNHEY, CDR2 SMNVEV (reference sequence). The ends lost 5 bases at V and 3 bases at J; junction bases unmatched: 2. This CDR3 contains 15 residues. In nucleotides, the CDR3 is TGTGCCAGCAGTCTAGCGGGAGGGGGCTACAATGAGCAGTTCTTC. Translation: CASSLAGGGYNEQFF.

The gene calls are TRBV5-3 and TRBJ1-3; D is unresolved. TRBV5-3 is recorded as an ORF, its role being uncertain. V was trimmed by 1 base and J by 0 bases, leaving 8 bases between them. The CDR3 covers 15 residues. CDR3 nucleotide sequence: TGTGCCAGAAGCTTGAAACGGGTCTCTGGAAACACCATATATTTT. Translated: CARSLKRVSGNTIYF.

The CDR3: CASSLGGVGNTIYF. In nucleotides, the CDR3 is TGTGCCAGCAGTTTAGGGGGGGTAGGAAACACCATATATTTT. The chain combines TRBV28 with TRBJ1-3; D might be TRBD1 (5 bases). CDR1 and CDR2 (germline): MDHEN, SYDVKM. The CDR3 is made up of 14 amino acids. The V end was cut by 2 bases, the J end by 4 bases, with 9 bases between.

CDR3: CASSRSGNPYNEQFF. The CDR3 DNA reads as TGTGCCAGCAGTCGTAGCGGGAACCCCTACAATGAGCAGTTCTTC. The chain couples TRBV28 to TRBJ2-1, with 8 bases identical to TRBD2. V shed 5 bases, J shed 2 bases, and the junction held 5 bases outside the gene matches. Germline V CDR1 and CDR2: MDHEN, SYDVKM. The CDR3 extends over 15 amino acids.

This clone has a handful of counts. The chain joins TRBV11-2 to TRBJ2-1, with D tentatively TRBD1 (6 bases). Germline values: CDR1 SGHAT, CDR2 FQNNGV. The CDR3 sequence is 13 residues long. Between the trimmed V and J ends, which lost 3 bases and 10 bases, there was a span of 13 bases. As DNA, the CDR3 is TGTGCCAGCAGCTTCCTAGCAAGGGGGGAGCAGTTCTTC. This sequence encodes CASSFLARGEQFF.

This clone has only a few counts. The chain recombines TRBV5-6 with TRBJ2-7; possibly TRBD2 for D (6 bases). The germline V gene has CDR1 SGHDT and CDR2 YYEEEE. V lost 4 bases, J lost 1 base, and 12 bases lay in between. CDR3 length: 14 amino acids. CDR3 sequence reads: CASSRGDWSYEQYF. The CDR3 region has the DNA TGTGCCAGCAGCAGAGGGGACTGGTCCTACGAGCAGTACTTC.

The chain recombines TRBV4-1 with TRBJ2-7; D gene unclear. The germline V gene has CDR1 MGHRA and CDR2 YSYEKL. CDR3 length: 14 amino acids. The V gene lost 0 bases and the J gene lost 2 bases, with 8 bases spanning the gap. CDR3: CASSQEVLAYEQYF. CDR3 coding DNA: TGCGCCAGCAGCCAAGAGGTCCTTGCCTACGAGCAGTACTTC.

The genes are TRBV2 and TRBJ2-7; possibly TRBD1 for D (5 bases). This CDR3 region has 12 residues. The V end lost 7 bases, the J end lost 5 bases, and 12 bases lay between the germline ends. The germline V gene encodes CDR1 SNHLY and CDR2 FYNNEI. CDR3 nucleotides: TGTGCCAGCAAGGGGCAAGGCAACGAGCAGTACTTC. Protein sequence: CASKGQGNEQYF.

This clone was picked up one time. This chain uses TRBV2 with TRBJ2-1; D not certain. Trimming removed 8 bases at V and 6 bases at J, with 8 bases between. The length of the CDR3 is 11 residues. Germline-derived CDR1 and CDR2 are SNHLY and FYNNEI. CDR3 nucleotide sequence: TGTGCCAGCGGAGCTGGCAATGAGCAGTTCTTC. Translation gives CASGAGNEQFF.

Turning to this clone: Here the CDR3 omits its conserved ending phenylalanine or tryptophan, so a read error is the likely source. The limits of the CDR3 on the DNA are not certain, so only TCRdb's listed CDR3 is given. The chain has TRBV27 and TRBJ1-2. The CDR3 length equals 9 residues, ends included. The germline V gene has CDR1 MNHEY and CDR2 SMNVEV (reference sequence). The CDR3 is CASNRWLHL.

Here the CDR3 reads CASTIRTGNQPQHF. The CDR3 DNA is TGTGCCAGCACGATTAGGACAGGGAATCAGCCCCAGCATTTT. The genes are TRBV2 and TRBJ1-5, with TRBD1 identical over 8 bases. Germline V lookup: CDR1 SNHLY, CDR2 FYNNEI. J was trimmed by 4 bases and V by 7 bases; bases with no gene match: 6. CDR3 size: 14 residues.

The gene calls are TRBV28 and TRBJ1-5; D is unclear. Germline lookup yields CDR1 MDHEN and CDR2 SYDVKM. The CDR3 has 15 residues. Trimming removed 3 bases from V and 0 bases from J, with 9 bases in between. CDR3 residues: CASSFLHGSNQPQHF. CDR3 DNA: TGTGCCAGCAGTTTTCTCCACGGTAGCAATCAGCCCCAGCATTTT.

The chain uses TRBV5-1 and TRBJ1-5; TRBD1 matches 9 bases. Germline assignment: CDR1 SGHRS and CDR2 YFSETQ. The CDR3 is made up of 15 amino acids. V shed 4 bases, J shed 2 bases, and the junction held 4 bases outside the gene matches. The CDR3 DNA follows: TGCGCCAGCAGCCCCGGGACAGGGCGCAATCAGCCCCAGCATTTT. It specifies CASSPGTGRNQPQHF. The variable domain in full, completed from reference TRBV5-1 and TRBJ1-5, reads KAGVTQTPRYLIKTRGQQVTLSCSPISGHRSVSWYQQTPGQGLQFLFEYFSETQRNKGNFPGRFSGRQFSNSRSEMNVSTLELGDSALYLCASSPGTGRNQPQHFGDGTRLSIL.

This rearrangement joins TRBV13 to TRBJ1-1; 10 nucleotides line up with TRBD1. Germline V gives CDR1 PRHDT, CDR2 FYEKMQ (reference sequence). V gave up 4 bases and J gave up 3 bases; unmatched junction bases: 2. The CDR3 loop spans 14 amino acids. In DNA, the CDR3 is TGTGCCAGCAGCTCCGGGACAGGGGACACTGAAGCTTTCTTT. Translated, it gives CASSSGTGDTEAFF.

This clone was detected only a few times. The chain recombines TRBV19 with TRBJ2-5, with 11 bases matching TRBD2. The ends lost 6 bases at V and 14 bases at J; junction bases unmatched: 11. This CDR3 comprises 13 residues. Germline V gene lookup returns CDR1 LNHDA and CDR2 SQIVND (reference sequence). Here the CDR3 reads CASSSGTSGGPYF. CDR3 sequence (DNA): TGTGCCAGTAGCTCCGGGACTAGCGGAGGCCCATACTTC.

The sample holds one count of this clone. The CDR3 DNA is TGTGCCTCGCACCATTTAGCCCAGCATTTT. It encodes CASHHLAQHF. The V gene is TRBV30, the J gene TRBJ1-5; D unresolved. V dropped 7 bases and J dropped 11 bases, with 12 bases sitting between them. Germline CDR1 reads GTSNPN; CDR2 reads SVGIG (reference sequence). This CDR3 has 10 residues.

CDR3 sequence reads: CASSFAPDRGEQPQHF. CDR3 coding DNA: TGTGCCAGCAGTTTTGCCCCTGACAGGGGCGAGCAGCCCCAGCATTTT. The chain carries TRBV28 and TRBJ1-5, with TRBD1 identical over 8 bases. Germline CDR1 MDHEN, CDR2 SYDVKM. With 3 bases clipped from V and 7 bases from J, the junction kept 11 bases outside the gene matches. The CDR3 has 16 residues.

This sequence joins TRBV7-9 and TRBJ1-1; D ambiguous. Trimming pared 1 base from V and 0 bases from J, leaving 9 bases between. The germline V gene has CDR1 SEHNR and CDR2 FQNEAQ (reference sequence). This CDR3 region has 15 residues. The CDR3 protein is CASSLGDTVNTEAFF. Here the CDR3 DNA reads TGTGCCAGCAGCTTAGGCGACACAGTGAACACTGAAGCTTTCTTT.

By its share, this clone is medium-sized. This chain links TRBV27 with TRBJ2-3; D unresolved. V lost 5 bases and J lost 1, with 10 bases in between. The CDR3 loop spans 14 amino acids. Germline V gene sequence: CDR1 MNHEY, CDR2 SMNVEV (reference sequence). CDR3 nucleotide sequence: TGTGCCAGCAGTGTAGGGATGGGCACAGATACGCAGTATTTT. Translated: CASSVGMGTDTQYF.

V is TRBV27 and J is TRBJ1-2, with 9 bases matching TRBD1. Germline V lookup: CDR1 MNHEY, CDR2 SMNVEV (reference sequence). V lost 6 bases, J lost 5 bases, and 10 bases stayed unmatched. CDR3 length equals 15 residues. CDR3 bases: TGTGCCAGCAGCGCAGTGGGACAGGGCTTGTATGGCTACACCTTC. Translation gives CASSAVGQGLYGYTF.

The chain couples TRBV6-1 to TRBJ2-6; D is unclear. The CDR3 contains 14 residues. V lost 1 base and J lost 2, with 3 bases in between. Germline V gives CDR1 MNHNS, CDR2 SASEGT. DNA of the CDR3: TGTGCCAGCAGTGAAGGGGCTGGGGCCAACGTCCTGACTTTC. This encodes CASSEGAGANVLTF.

The chain carries TRBV28 and TRBJ2-7; TRBD1 might be the D (6 bases). Germline CDR1 is MDHEN and CDR2 is SYDVKM. This CDR3 contains 14 residues. V was trimmed by 5 bases and J by 3 bases, leaving 14 bases between them. The CDR3 loop reads CASSTRIGGYEQYF. The DNA of the CDR3 is TGTGCCAGCAGTACGAGGATAGGGGGCTACGAGCAGTACTTC.

The chain recombines TRBV5-5 with TRBJ2-7; 9 bases match TRBD1. Germline CDR1 reads SGHKS; CDR2 reads YYEKEE (reference sequence). This CDR3 is built from 14 residues. The V and J ends lost 6 bases and 4 bases, in that order; junction bases with no gene match: 8. As DNA, the CDR3 is TGTGCCAGCACCCTTCGGACAGGGGTTTACGAGCAGTACTTC. It translates to CASTLRTGVYEQYF. Using reference TRBV5-5 and TRBJ2-7 for the parts outside the CDR3, the full variable domain is DAGVTQSPTHLIKTRGQQVTLRCSPISGHKSVSWYQQVLGQGPQFIFQYYEKEERGRGNFPDRFSARQFPNYSSELNVNALLLGDSALYLCASTLRTGVYEQYFGPGTRLTVT.

This chain uses TRBV6-5 with TRBJ2-1; 10 bases line up with TRBD2. The CDR3 is 15 residues long. V dropped 8 bases and J dropped 4; count of bases not matched to a gene: 8. Per the germline V gene, CDR1 is MNHEY and CDR2 is SVGAGI. Here the CDR3 DNA reads TGTGCCAGCCAGGGAGCGGGAGGGCGATACAATGAGCAGTTCTTC. It translates to CASQGAGGRYNEQFF.

This sequence joins TRBV6-1 and TRBJ1-5; the D gene is possibly TRBD1 (5 bases). V was cut by 4 bases and J by 4 bases, with 8 bases left in between. Germline V gene sequence: CDR1 MNHNS, CDR2 SASEGT. The CDR3 loop spans 13 amino acids. CDR3 protein: CASSGGGNQPQHF. CDR3 sequence (DNA): TGTGCCAGCAGTGGCGGGGGTAATCAGCCCCAGCATTTT.

The chain recombines TRBV28 with TRBJ1-5; TRBD1 matches at 7 bases. The ends lost 2 bases at V and 6 bases at J; junction bases unmatched: 4. Per germline, CDR1 MDHEN and CDR2 SYDVKM. This CDR3 is built from 14 residues. The CDR3 sequence is CASSLTTGSQPQHF. The CDR3 coding sequence is TGTGCCAGCAGTTTAACGACAGGGTCTCAGCCCCAGCATTTT.